This is a list of T cell receptor beta chains from one sample in a study of blood T cell repertoires in COVID-19. Data came from immunoSEQ multiplex PCR; TCRdb stores just in-frame clones and leaves some out. The sample carries 250,000 or so clones, around 80% recorded once. Material for sequencing was peripheral blood. The receptors were sampled from a woman older than 75 with acute or convalescent COVID-19. The CDR3 runs from the conserved cysteine through the conserved F or W. The D gene is left open where the match is weak. Clone size, where shown, is once, few, many, or a class for clones that have expanded.

size	V	J	D	CDR3	DNA
NA	TRBV5-1	TRBJ2-5	NA	CASSLTPTTGETQYF	TGCGCCAGCAGCCTTACGCCTACGACAGGAGAGACCCAGTACTTC
once	TRBV6-2/TRBV6-3	TRBJ2-7	NA	CASSSGQTYEQYF	TGTGCCAGCAGCAGTGGACAAACCTACGAGCAGTACTTC
NA	TRBV4-3	TRBJ2-6	NA	CASSQQVNSGANVLTF	TGCGCCAGCAGCCAACAGGTTAACTCTGGGGCCAACGTCCTGACTTTC
NA	TRBV6-6	TRBJ1-2	NA	CASSSRTATANYGYTF	TGTGCCAGCAGTTCTAGGACAGCAACGGCTAACTATGGCTACACCTTC
NA	TRBV15	TRBJ2-1	TRBD2	CATSLSGGSSYNEQFF	TGTGCCACCAGCCTTAGCGGGGGGAGCTCCTACAATGAGCAGTTCTTC
once	TRBV29-1	TRBJ2-2	TRBD1	CSAGTVNTGELFF	TGCAGCGCCGGGACAGTCAACACCGGGGAGCTGTTTTTT
NA	TRBV19	TRBJ2-7	TRBD2	CASSMAGTRDYEQYF	TGTGCCAGTAGTATGGCCGGGACTAGGGACTACGAGCAGTACTTC
many	TRBV19	TRBJ2-7	TRBD1	CASSIGLGQGGYEQYF	TGTGCCAGTAGTATCGGCCTGGGACAGGGAGGGTACGAGCAGTACTTC
NA	TRBV5-1	TRBJ2-2	TRBD2	CASQTSGGPNTGELFF	TGCGCCAGCCAAACTAGCGGTGGGCCGAACACCGGGGAGCTGTTTTTT
NA	TRBV6-4	TRBJ1-5	NA	CASSDSWGVQPQHF	TGTGCCAGCAGTGACTCGTGGGGGGTTCAGCCCCAGCATTTT
NA	TRBV19	TRBJ2-1	NA	CASMRAGTLSYNEQFF	TGTGCCAGTATGAGGGCAGGCACCCTCTCCTACAATGAGCAGTTCTTC
NA	TRBV5-1	TRBJ2-6	NA	CASSLAAMPGSGANVLTF	TGCGCCAGCAGCTTGGCGGCGATGCCAGGCTCTGGGGCCAACGTCCTGACTTTC
few	TRBV6-4	TRBJ1-3	TRBD1	CASRKTGGTGNTIYF	TGTGCCAGCAGGAAAACAGGGGGCACAGGAAACACCATATATTTT
NA	TRBV4-2	TRBJ2-3	NA	CASSQDLAGATDTQYF	TGTGCCAGCAGCCAAGATCTCGCGGGGGCCACAGATACGCAGTATTTT
once	TRBV18	TRBJ2-7	NA	CASSPRIASEFYEQYF	TGTGCCAGCTCACCACGTATTGCTAGCGAGTTCTACGAGCAGTACTTC
NA	TRBV18	TRBJ2-3	TRBD2	CASSPPASGSRAQYF	TGTGCCAGCTCACCACCCGCTAGCGGGTCAAGGGCGCAGTATTTT
NA	TRBV18	TRBJ2-3	TRBD1	CASSRNRGREDTQYF	TGTGCCAGCTCGCGAAACAGGGGCCGGGAAGATACGCAGTATTTT
few	TRBV24-1	TRBJ1-1	TRBD1	CATRDRATSDTEAFF	TGTGCCACCAGGGACAGGGCCACGTCGGACACTGAAGCTTTCTTT
NA	TRBV10-2	TRBJ1-5	NA	CASSAVNSDQPQHF	TGCGCCAGCAGTGCTGTGAATTCGGATCAGCCCCAGCATTTT
NA	TRBV28	TRBJ1-5	NA	CASSMTSTVNQPQHF	TGTGCCAGCAGTATGACTAGCACAGTGAATCAGCCCCAGCATTTT
NA	TRBV19	TRBJ1-4	NA	CASRRDQPGEKLFF	TGTGCCAGCCGTAGGGATCAGCCGGGAGAAAAACTGTTTTTT
NA	TRBV5-1	TRBJ1-5	NA	CASSLGQDNQPQHF	TGCGCCAGCAGCTTGGGGCAGGATAATCAGCCCCAGCATTTT
NA	TRBV19	TRBJ1-2	TRBD1	CASSIAPQRDRNYGYTF	TGTGCCAGTAGTATAGCCCCCCAGCGGGACAGGAACTATGGCTACACCTTC
NA	TRBV29-1	TRBJ2-1	TRBD2	CSVEAPAGRRNYNEQFF	TGCAGCGTTGAAGCTCCTGCCGGGAGGAGAAACTACAATGAGCAGTTCTTC
NA	TRBV7-2	TRBJ1-2	NA	CASSLGQGNYGYTF	TGTGCCAGCAGCTTAGGTCAGGGGAACTATGGCTACACCTTC
NA	TRBV5-1	TRBJ2-3	NA	CASTRQTGADTQYF	TGCGCCAGCACGAGACAGACGGGGGCAGATACGCAGTATTTT
NA	TRBV12-3/TRBV12-4	TRBJ2-7	NA	CASGPGYEQYF	TGTGCCAGCGGCCCAGGCTACGAGCAGTACTTC
NA	TRBV6-5	TRBJ1-1	TRBD1	CASSYLPGQGGAEAFF	TGTGCCAGCAGTTACCTCCCGGGACAGGGGGGGGCTGAAGCTTTCTTT
NA	TRBV2	TRBJ1-5	NA	CASSVGGASFQPQHF	TGTGCCAGCAGTGTCGGGGGGGCCAGTTTTCAGCCCCAGCATTTT
NA	TRBV4-2	TRBJ2-3	NA	CASSQVAGTSTDTQYF	TGTGCCAGCAGCCAAGTCGCGGGGACTAGCACAGATACGCAGTATTTT
NA	TRBV19	TRBJ2-6	TRBD1	CASSIFVGTGVPGANVLTF	TGTGCCAGTAGTATTTTTGTGGGGACAGGGGTTCCTGGGGCCAACGTCCTGACTTTC
few	TRBV5-6	TRBJ1-2	NA	CASSLANYGYTF	TGTGCCAGCAGCTTGGCAAACTATGGCTACACCTTC
NA	TRBV7-2	TRBJ2-3	NA	CASSLLASDTQYF	TGTGCCAGCAGCTTACTAGCGTCAGATACGCAGTATTTT
NA	TRBV4-2	TRBJ2-4	TRBD2	CASSQAGGGNIQYF	TGTGCCAGCAGCCAAGCGGGGGGAGGGAACATTCAGTACTTC
once	TRBV5-1	TRBJ2-7	TRBD2	CASSLGSSGYEQYF	TGCGCCAGCAGCTTGGGATCTAGCGGCTACGAGCAGTACTTC
NA	TRBV10-3	TRBJ2-3	TRBD1	CAIGGDRASTDTQYF	TGTGCCATCGGGGGGGACAGGGCTAGCACAGATACGCAGTATTTT
NA	TRBV2	TRBJ2-1	NA	CASSAQNQGRSYNEQFF	TGTGCCAGCAGCGCCCAAAACCAGGGGCGCTCCTACAATGAGCAGTTCTTC
few	TRBV7-3	TRBJ2-2	NA	CASKLKFGTGELFF	TGTGCCAGCAAGCTTAAATTTGGCACCGGGGAGCTGTTTTTT
NA	TRBV12-3/TRBV12-4	TRBJ2-7	NA	CASSLAVTEQYF	TGTGCCAGCAGTTTGGCAGTAACCGAGCAGTACTTC
once	TRBV25-1	TRBJ1-5	NA	CASRTAAKPQHF	TGTGCCAGCAGGACAGCCGCCAAGCCCCAGCATTTT
NA	TRBV5-4	TRBJ1-1	NA	CASSLRENTEAFF	TGTGCCAGCAGCTTACGGGAGAACACTGAAGCTTTCTTT
few	TRBV5-4	TRBJ2-1	TRBD2	CASSLGQRGSYNEQFF	TGTGCCAGCAGCTTGGGTCAGCGGGGGAGTTACAATGAGCAGTTCTTC
few	TRBV19	TRBJ1-5	TRBD1	CATRDRVGNQPQHF	TGTGCCACTCGGGACAGGGTAGGGAATCAGCCCCAGCATTTT
NA	TRBV6-5	TRBJ2-1	NA	CASTTPQGSNEQFF	TGTGCCAGCACCACCCCGCAGGGTAGCAATGAGCAGTTCTTC
NA	TRBV5-1	TRBJ2-7	TRBD1	CASSLYTGQGAFEQYF	TGCGCCAGCAGCTTGTATACGGGACAGGGGGCTTTTGAGCAGTACTTC
NA	TRBV7-2	TRBJ2-7	TRBD2	CASSSEAGASYEQYF	TGTGCCAGCAGCTCCGAAGCGGGAGCGTCGTACGAGCAGTACTTC
NA	TRBV20-1	TRBJ1-2	NA	CSASLTIQGIYGYTF	TGCAGTGCTAGTCTTACCATACAGGGAATCTATGGCTACACCTTC
NA	TRBV5-8	TRBJ1-2	NA	CASSLASGNYGYTF	TGTGCCAGCAGCTTGGCCTCAGGGAACTATGGCTACACCTTC